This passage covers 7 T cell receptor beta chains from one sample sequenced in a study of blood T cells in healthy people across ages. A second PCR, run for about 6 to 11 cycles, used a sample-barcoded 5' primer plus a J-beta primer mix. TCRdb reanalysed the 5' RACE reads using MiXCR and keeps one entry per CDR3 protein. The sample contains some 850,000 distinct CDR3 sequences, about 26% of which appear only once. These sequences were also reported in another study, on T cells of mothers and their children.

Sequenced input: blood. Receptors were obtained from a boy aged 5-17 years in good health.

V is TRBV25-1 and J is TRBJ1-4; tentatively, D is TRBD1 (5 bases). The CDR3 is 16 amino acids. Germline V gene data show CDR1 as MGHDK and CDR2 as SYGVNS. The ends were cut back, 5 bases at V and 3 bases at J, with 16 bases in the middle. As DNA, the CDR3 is TGTGCCAGCAGTTTAAAACACAGGCTCCCTAATGAAAAACTGTTTTTT. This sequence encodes CASSLKHRLPNEKLFF.

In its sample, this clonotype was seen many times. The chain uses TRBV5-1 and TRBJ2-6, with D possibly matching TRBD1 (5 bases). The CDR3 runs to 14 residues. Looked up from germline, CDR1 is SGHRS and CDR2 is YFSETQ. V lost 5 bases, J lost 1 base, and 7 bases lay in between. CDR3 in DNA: TGCGCCAGCAGACAGGCGTCTGGGGCCAACGTCCTGACTTTC. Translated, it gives CASRQASGANVLTF.

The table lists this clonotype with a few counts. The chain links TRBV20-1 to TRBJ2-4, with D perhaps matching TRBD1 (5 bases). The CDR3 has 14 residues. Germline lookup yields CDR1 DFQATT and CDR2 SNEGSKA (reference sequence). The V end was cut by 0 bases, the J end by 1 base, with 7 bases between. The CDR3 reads CSAREDTAKNIQYF. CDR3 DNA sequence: TGCAGTGCTAGAGAGGACACCGCCAAAAACATTCAGTACTTC.

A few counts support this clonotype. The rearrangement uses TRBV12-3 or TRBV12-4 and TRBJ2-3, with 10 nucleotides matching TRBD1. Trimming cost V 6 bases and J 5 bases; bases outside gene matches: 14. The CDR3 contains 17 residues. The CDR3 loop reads CASRDRAGQGVGDTQYF. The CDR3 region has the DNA TGTGCCAGCAGAGACCGCGCCGGACAGGGGGTAGGAGATACGCAGTATTTT.

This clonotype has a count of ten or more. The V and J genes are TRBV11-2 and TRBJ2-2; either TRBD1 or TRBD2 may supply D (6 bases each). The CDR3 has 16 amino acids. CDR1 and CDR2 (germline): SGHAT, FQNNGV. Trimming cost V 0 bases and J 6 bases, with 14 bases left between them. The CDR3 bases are TGTGCCAGCAGCTTAGACCCCCGGGGGCCAGCCGGGGAGCTGTTTTTT. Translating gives CASSLDPRGPAGELFF.

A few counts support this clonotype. The CDR3 spells CASSRGTIKEQFF. The CDR3 coding sequence is TGTGCCAGCAGCCGAGGGACTATCAAAGAGCAGTTCTTC. This chain links TRBV12-3 or TRBV12-4 with TRBJ2-1; 7 nucleotides match TRBD2. This CDR3 contains 13 residues. V shed 6 bases, J shed 10 bases, and the junction held 9 bases outside the gene matches.

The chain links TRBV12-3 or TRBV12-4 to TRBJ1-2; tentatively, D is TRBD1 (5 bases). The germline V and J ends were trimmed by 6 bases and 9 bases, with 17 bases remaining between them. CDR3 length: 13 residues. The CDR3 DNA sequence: TGTGCCAGCAGATCTACAGGTCTCGATCGCTACACCTTC. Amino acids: CASRSTGLDRYTF.